Following are 32 T cell receptor beta chains from one sample sequenced in a study of CD8+ T cells in alopecia areata. Noted treatment: oral pan-JAK inhibitor, 5-10 mg twice daily. Sequencing used cDNA as its template, made by extracting RNA and reverse transcribing it. Assay: immunoSEQ multiplex PCR; the TCRdb copy retains only in-frame clones and omits some. Here the sample spans 200,000 or so clones, roughly 60% being singletons. Here the sequenced sample was CD4+ T cells sorted from blood, taken at week 24, from a patient treated with tofacitinib. These receptors were collected from a human donor with alopecia areata.

V gene TRBV7-6 combines with J gene TRBJ1-5; D is ambiguous. CDR1 SGHVS and CDR2 FNYEAQ come from the germline V gene. Trimming took 5 bases from V and 2 from J, leaving 4 bases between them. This CDR3 has 12 residues. The CDR3 reads CASSKGNQPQHF. The CDR3 DNA is TGTGCCAGCAGCAAGGGCAATCAGCCCCAGCATTTT.

The chain combines TRBV10-2 with TRBJ2-7; D unresolved. CDR3 length: 14 amino acids. The V gene lost 7 bases and the J gene lost 5 bases, with 18 bases spanning the gap. CDR1 and CDR2 from the germline V gene are WSHSY and SAAADI. The CDR3 sequence: CASTKMESFHEQYF. CDR3 nucleotide sequence: TGCGCCAGCACCAAGATGGAGTCCTTCCACGAGCAGTACTTC.

The genes are TRBV7-3 and TRBJ2-5, with D possibly TRBD1 on 5 matching bases. The CDR3 loop spans 14 amino acids. Trimming removed 1 base at V and 3 bases at J, with 9 bases between. Germline lookup yields CDR1 SGHTA and CDR2 FQGTGA. In DNA, the CDR3 is TGTGCCAGCAGCTTAAGGGGCGCGGAAGAGACCCAGTACTTC. It codes for CASSLRGAEETQYF.

V usage is TRBV30 and J usage is TRBJ2-7; TRBD2 agrees at 10 bases. V lost 4 bases and J lost 1; bases outside the gene matches: 19. CDR1 and CDR2 (germline): GTSNPN, SVGIG (reference sequence). The CDR3 spans 19 residues. CDR3 sequence: CAWKTRVRLAGETSYEQYF. The DNA for the CDR3 is TGTGCCTGGAAAACCCGAGTACGTCTAGCGGGAGAGACATCCTACGAGCAGTACTTC.

The chain joins TRBV5-1 to TRBJ2-7; no firm D call. CDR3 length equals 15 residues. V shed 4 bases and J shed 2 bases, with 16 bases lying between them. CDR1 is SGHRS, CDR2 YFSETQ, per germline. CDR3: CASSTTGNPPYEQYF. The CDR3 nucleotides read TGCGCCAGCAGCACGACCGGAAACCCACCCTACGAGCAGTACTTC.

The table lists this clone with a few counts. V usage is TRBV7-2 and J usage is TRBJ2-5; the match to TRBD2 covers 10 bases. The CDR3 extends over 14 amino acids. After removal of 3 bases from V and 8 bases from J, the junction contained 6 bases not matched to a gene. Looked up from germline, CDR1 is SGHTA and CDR2 is FQGNSA. The CDR3 nucleotides are TGTGCCAGCAGCTTTAAGCGGGGGGGGAAAACCCAGTACTTC. As protein: CASSFKRGGKTQYF.

The V and J genes are TRBV29-1 and TRBJ2-1; D possibly uses TRBD1 or TRBD2 (5 bases each). The V end was cut by 4 bases, the J end by 9 bases, with 19 bases between. In germline, CDR1 is SQVTM, CDR2 ANQGSEA. The CDR3 spans 14 residues. For the CDR3, the DNA is TGCAGCGTTGCCGGGACGGAGGTTTTAAGTGAGCAGTTCTTC. Translating it yields CSVAGTEVLSEQFF.

This clone has only a few counts. The chain links TRBV29-1 to TRBJ1-2, with no clear D. Germline V lookup: CDR1 SQVTM, CDR2 ANQGSEA. CDR3 length: 12 amino acids. V shed 4 bases and J shed 8 bases, with 14 bases lying between them. CDR3 nucleotides: TGCAGCGTTGCACACCAGCCCCTGGGCTACACCTTC. Encoded protein: CSVAHQPLGYTF.

This clone was detected a few times. V gene TRBV7-9 combines with J gene TRBJ1-6; the D is unclear. CDR3 length: 12 amino acids. V lost 2 bases, J lost 7 bases, and 3 bases lay in between. Per germline, CDR1 SEHNR and CDR2 FQNEAQ (reference sequence). The CDR3 nucleotides are TGTGCCAGCAGCTTACCCAATTCACCCCTCCACTTT. As protein: CASSLPNSPLHF.

This clone occurred a few times. The gene calls are TRBV27 and TRBJ2-1; D unclear. Germline CDR1 reads MNHEY; CDR2 reads SMNVEV (reference sequence). CDR3 length: 15 residues. Trimming cost V 4 bases and J 3 bases, with 13 bases left between them. The CDR3 reads CASSSARSRYNEQFF. The CDR3 region has the DNA TGTGCCAGCAGTTCCGCGCGGAGCCGCTACAATGAGCAGTTCTTC.

This chain links TRBV5-1 with TRBJ2-3; D tentatively fits TRBD1 or TRBD2 (7 bases each). The CDR3 is made up of 14 amino acids. From germline, CDR1 is SGHRS and CDR2 YFSETQ. V was trimmed by 3 bases and J by 6 bases, leaving 14 bases between them. CDR3 sequence: CASSSTGREDTQYF. For the CDR3, the DNA is TGCGCCAGCAGCTCGACAGGGCGGGAGGATACGCAGTATTTT.

V gene TRBV15 combines with J gene TRBJ1-1, with D tentatively TRBD1 (6 bases). The germline V gene has CDR1 LNHNV and CDR2 YYDKDF (reference sequence). Trimming left V 3 bases short and J 4 bases short, with 15 bases between. The CDR3 spans 15 residues. CDR3 residues: CATSRAGAGGTEAFF. CDR3 bases: TGTGCCACCAGCAGGGCGGGGGCCGGGGGCACTGAAGCTTTCTTT.

This clone was picked up a small number of times. The chain links TRBV14 to TRBJ1-1; D unclear. The length of the CDR3 is 12 residues. Germline CDR1 is SGHDN and CDR2 is FVKESK. V dropped 2 bases and J dropped 6 bases, with 7 bases sitting between them. The CDR3 bases are TGTGCCAGCAGCCAATATGAGGCTGAAGCTTTCTTT. Protein product: CASSQYEAEAFF.

The chain combines TRBV2 with TRBJ1-3; perhaps TRBD1 as D (5 bases). In germline, CDR1 is SNHLY, CDR2 FYNNEI. This CDR3 contains 14 residues. V lost 4 bases, J lost 0 bases, and 7 bases lay in between. CDR3 region: CASSGGISGNTIYF. The DNA for the CDR3 is TGTGCCAGCAGTGGGGGCATCTCTGGAAACACCATATATTTT.

V usage is TRBV7-2 and J usage is TRBJ2-7, with 9 bases fitting TRBD2. The CDR3 has 17 amino acids. Per germline, CDR1 SGHTA and CDR2 FQGNSA. J gave up 2 bases and V 0 bases, and 8 bases lay outside the gene matches. Written as DNA, the CDR3 is TGTGCCAGCAGCTTAGCCGGAGCGGGAGGTACAACCTACGAGCAGTACTTC. It is translated as CASSLAGAGGTTYEQYF.

This rearrangement joins TRBV30 to TRBJ2-5, with D perhaps matching TRBD2 (5 bases). Germline loops: CDR1 GTSNPN, CDR2 SVGIG (reference sequence). This CDR3 contains 13 residues. V was cut by 2 bases and J by 1 base, with 8 bases left in between. DNA of the CDR3: TGTGCCTGGAGTAGCGGATCCCAAGAGACCCAGTACTTC. Its translation is CAWSSGSQETQYF.

The CDR3 DNA reads as TGTGCCAGCAGTTCGCCAACCGGGACTGTATCCTACGAGCAGTACTTC. Its protein product is CASSSPTGTVSYEQYF. The chain combines TRBV6-5 with TRBJ2-7; D may be TRBD2 (6 bases). Deletions cut 4 bases from V and 1 base from J, with 17 bases between. Germline assignment: CDR1 MNHEY and CDR2 SVGAGI. The length of the CDR3 is 16 residues.

Many counts were recorded for this clone. The chain recombines TRBV19 with TRBJ2-7, with 10 bases fitting TRBD1. Looked up from germline, CDR1 is LNHDA and CDR2 is SQIVND (reference sequence). The CDR3 has 14 amino acids. The V and J ends lost 2 bases and 5 bases, in that order; junction bases with no gene match: 3. Here the CDR3 DNA reads TGTGCCAGTAGTATATCGACAGGGGGCAACGAGCAGTACTTC. It encodes CASSISTGGNEQYF.

The J gene is TRBJ2-2, the V gene TRBV5-1; possibly TRBD1 or TRBD2 for D (5 bases each). V was shortened by 3 bases and J by 4 bases, with 7 bases between the two germline ends. Germline V lookup: CDR1 SGHRS, CDR2 YFSETQ. This CDR3 has 13 residues. CDR3 region: CASSWDGTGELFF. The CDR3 bases are TGCGCCAGCAGCTGGGACGGCACCGGGGAGCTGTTTTTT.

This clone was counted only a few times. The chain couples TRBV5-1 to TRBJ1-1; D not certain. The CDR3 runs to 13 residues. Germline CDR1 and CDR2: SGHRS and YFSETQ. The germline V and J ends were trimmed by 2 bases and 2 bases, with 7 bases remaining between them. The CDR3 protein is CASSLTLNTEAFF. Written as DNA, the CDR3 is TGCGCCAGCAGCTTAACCCTAAACACTGAAGCTTTCTTT.

V and J are TRBV7-2 and TRBJ2-5; 10 bases are shared with TRBD2. Germline V lookup: CDR1 SGHTA, CDR2 FQGNSA. V shed 0 bases, J shed 5 bases, and the junction held 9 bases outside the gene matches. This CDR3 contains 17 residues. This chain's CDR3 is CASSLARTSGAAETQYF. The CDR3 coding sequence is TGTGCCAGCAGCTTAGCGCGTACTAGCGGGGCGGCGGAGACCCAGTACTTC.

This clone occurred a few times. This sequence joins TRBV7-2 and TRBJ2-1; 7 bases fit TRBD2. This CDR3 contains 13 residues. Germline assignment: CDR1 SGHTA and CDR2 FQGNSA. With V trimmed by 1 base and J by 8 bases, 2 bases remained unmatched. The CDR3 DNA is TGTGCCAGCAGCTTAGGGACTAGTGATGAGCAGTTCTTC. It translates to CASSLGTSDEQFF.

The CDR3 sequence is CSVRPSVTQYF. The CDR3 nucleotides are TGCAGCGTCCGCCCGAGTGTGACCCAGTACTTC. The chain couples TRBV29-1 to TRBJ2-5; D gene ambiguous. Germline V gene data show CDR1 as SQVTM and CDR2 as ANQGSEA. The CDR3 is 11 residues long. With 6 bases removed from V and 7 bases from J, the gap between germline ends came to 12 bases.

The V call is TRBV29-1, the J call TRBJ2-5, with D hard to call. Germline CDR1 and CDR2: SQVTM and ANQGSEA. The V gene lost 5 bases and the J gene lost 1 base, with 8 bases spanning the gap. The CDR3 length is 12 residues. The CDR3 here is CSVKVIQETQYF. The CDR3 nucleotides are TGCAGCGTTAAAGTAATCCAAGAGACCCAGTACTTC.

This clone was picked up a small number of times. The rearrangement links TRBV7-2 to TRBJ2-1, with 13 bases that match TRBD2. There are 19 residues in the CDR3. Germline trimming cut 5 bases from V and 0 bases from J; bases unmatched to any gene: 10. Germline V gene lookup returns CDR1 SGHTA and CDR2 FQGNSA. CDR3 in DNA: TGTGCCAGCAGCGTAGGGGGACTAGCGGGACCAAACTCCTACAATGAGCAGTTCTTC. Protein product: CASSVGGLAGPNSYNEQFF. Filled out from reference TRBV7-2 and TRBJ2-1, the complete variable domain reads GAGVSQSPSNKVTEKGKDVELRCDPISGHTALYWYRQSLGQGLEFLIYFQGNSAPDKSGLPSDRFSAERTGGSVSTLTIQRTQQEDSAVYLCASSVGGLAGPNSYNEQFFGPGTRLTVL.

This clone was observed once. This chain uses TRBV9 with TRBJ2-7; 9 nucleotides agree with TRBD1. The CDR3 has 16 residues. V lost 0 bases and J lost 1; bases outside the gene matches: 5. Germline CDR1 and CDR2: SGDLS and YYNGEE. The DNA of the CDR3 is TGTGCCAGCAGCGTAGACCCGGGACAGGGTTCCTACGAGCAGTACTTC. This gives the protein CASSVDPGQGSYEQYF.

This clone has a handful of counts. This chain links TRBV29-1 with TRBJ1-4, with D perhaps TRBD1 (5 bases). V lost 5 bases and J 7 bases, leaving 17 bases between the germline ends. The CDR3 extends over 14 amino acids. The germline V gene encodes CDR1 SQVTM and CDR2 ANQGSEA. The CDR3 region is CSVYRDGGVEKLFF. The CDR3 DNA follows: TGCAGCGTTTACCGGGACGGGGGTGTTGAAAAACTGTTTTTT.

This clone was seen a few times. The CDR3 nucleotides read TGTGCCAGCAGTTTAGACGGGAGGTACAATGAGCAGTTCTTC. Its translation: CASSLDGRYNEQFF. The J gene is TRBJ2-1, the V gene TRBV27, with TRBD2 matching over 7 bases. Per the germline V gene, CDR1 is MNHEY and CDR2 is SMNVEV (reference sequence). The junction had 2 bases not matched to a gene; V was cut back by 2 bases and J by 4 bases. The CDR3 covers 14 residues.

This chain connects TRBV12-5 to TRBJ2-1; 9 bases align to TRBD2. Germline values: CDR1 LGHNT, CDR2 FRNRAP. Trimming cost V 6 bases and J 2 bases; bases outside gene matches: 5. The CDR3 is 15 amino acids. The CDR3, as DNA: TGTGCTAGTGGAGCTAGCGGGAAAGCCTACAATGAGCAGTTCTTC. Residues: CASGASGKAYNEQFF.

The J gene is TRBJ2-1, the V gene TRBV2, with D possibly TRBD1 on 5 matching bases. This CDR3 is built from 13 residues. Germline V gene lookup returns CDR1 SNHLY and CDR2 FYNNEI. V was cut by 6 bases and J by 2 bases, with 8 bases left in between. The CDR3: CASSSDTYNEQFF. The CDR3 DNA is TGTGCCAGCAGCTCGGACACCTACAATGAGCAGTTCTTC.

The gene calls are TRBV29-1 and TRBJ1-2; the D gene is possibly TRBD1 (5 bases). Germline CDR1 is SQVTM and CDR2 is ANQGSEA. V dropped 5 bases and J dropped 4 bases, with 17 bases sitting between them. This CDR3 has 14 residues. The CDR3 DNA sequence: TGCAGCGTTCCTCGCAGGGCAACTCGCTATGGCTACACCTTC. Its translation: CSVPRRATRYGYTF.

The J gene is TRBJ1-2, the V gene TRBV2, with 7 bases that match TRBD1. CDR1 and CDR2 from the germline V gene are SNHLY and FYNNEI. This CDR3 contains 13 residues. J was trimmed by 4 bases and V by 6 bases; bases with no gene match: 5. In nucleotides, the CDR3 is TGTGCCAGCAGAAGGGGGCTGGGCTATGGCTACACCTTC. It codes for CASRRGLGYGYTF. Combining the CDR3 with reference TRBV2 and TRBJ1-2 gives the whole variable domain EPEVTQTPSHQVTQMGQEVILRCVPISNHLYFYWYRQILGQKVEFLVSFYNNEISEKSEIFDDQFSVERPDGSNFTLKIRSTKLEDSAMYFCASRRGLGYGYTFGSGTRLTVV.